This T cell receptor (beta chain) stems from a study of OX40 agonist ivuxolimab in advanced cancers. V dropped 1 base and J dropped 9 bases, with 13 bases sitting between them. In germline, CDR1 is SGHAT, CDR2 FQNNGV. The CDR3 extends over 14 amino acids. Measured with immunoSEQ multiplex PCR; TCRdb has only the in-frame clones, and not every one. The sample consists of 55,000 to 75,000 clones, approximately 91% of them appearing once. Study-wide results and limits: On average, CD8+ T cells showed a greater number of expanded clones than CD4+. Patients with a partial response at 0.1-3.0 mg/kg had among the lowest clonal expansion.

To note about this clone: Its antigen is unknown.

This clonotype was obtained from an adult with an advanced solid tumor such as melanoma, head and neck, liver or kidney cancer. Sequencing was performed on CD4+ or CD8+ T cells sorted from blood, taken in a trial of the OX40 agonist ivuxolimab. This rearrangement joins TRBV11-2 to TRBJ2-1; no clear D. As DNA, the CDR3 is TGTGCCAGCAGCTTAGTTGGGGTGTTGGGTGAGCAGTTCTTC. Its protein product is CASSLVGVLGEQFF.